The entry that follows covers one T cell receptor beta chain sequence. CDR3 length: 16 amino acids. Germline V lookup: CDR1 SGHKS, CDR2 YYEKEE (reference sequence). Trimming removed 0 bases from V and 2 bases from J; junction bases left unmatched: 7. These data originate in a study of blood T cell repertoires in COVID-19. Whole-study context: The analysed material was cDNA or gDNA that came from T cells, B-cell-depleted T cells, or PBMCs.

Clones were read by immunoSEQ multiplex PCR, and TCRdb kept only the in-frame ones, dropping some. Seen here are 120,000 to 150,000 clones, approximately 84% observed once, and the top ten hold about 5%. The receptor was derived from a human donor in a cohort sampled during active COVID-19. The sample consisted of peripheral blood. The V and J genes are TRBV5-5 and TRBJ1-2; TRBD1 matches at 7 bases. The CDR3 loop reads CASSLDPGQINYGYTF. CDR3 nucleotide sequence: TGTGCCAGCAGCTTGGATCCGGGACAGATAAACTATGGCTACACCTTC.